The rows below give T cell receptor beta chains drawn from one sample of a study of cytomegalovirus exposure and HLA in healthy donors. Assay: immunoSEQ multiplex PCR; the TCRdb copy retains only in-frame clones and omits some. The table records 150,000 to 200,000 clones, about 80% of them present only once. What was sequenced was PBMCs. Receptors were obtained from a woman between 50 and 59 years old in good health and CMV-seronegative. CDR3s include the opening cysteine and the closing phenylalanine or tryptophan.

J	V	CDR3
TRBJ2-7	TRBV29-1	CSVSGQGPYEQYF
TRBJ1-5	TRBV19	CASSPPSYFSNQPQHF
TRBJ1-5	TRBV2	CASSERGSPLSNQPQHF
TRBJ2-1	TRBV18	CASSPPSGGGDEQFF
TRBJ1-2	TRBV4-2	CASSYNYGYTF
TRBJ2-3	TRBV27	CASSQTRTTDTQYF
TRBJ1-2	TRBV6-5	CASSYSQGISYTF
TRBJ2-6	TRBV5-6	CASSWEGTGANVLTF
TRBJ2-5	TRBV28	CATSRLAGEETQYF
TRBJ1-3	TRBV18	CASSPPGTPGNTIYF
TRBJ1-1	TRBV7-9	CASSLGRGTGETEAFF
TRBJ2-1	TRBV5-8	CASSARQGSSYNEQFF
TRBJ2-7	TRBV19	CASSMGTGDYEQYF
TRBJ2-7	TRBV27	CASSFLGQGAGEQYF
TRBJ1-2	TRBV28	CASSLYGEGGEGGYTF
TRBJ2-3	TRBV19	CASSIGTGVLTDTQYF
TRBJ2-3	TRBV5-4	CASIPGGQLAGGTRGTQYF
TRBJ2-1	TRBV9	CASSHDRGPYNEQFF
TRBJ2-7	TRBV28	CASSSPFGGGYEQYF
TRBJ1-2	TRBV11-2	CASSLDRDRGAYGYTF
TRBJ2-1	TRBV4-1	CASSQPSLAGRHNEQFF
TRBJ2-7	TRBV18	CASSPPTGGIHEQYF
TRBJ1-5	TRBV6-6	CASRDSGTGKNQPQHF
TRBJ2-2	TRBV28	CASTSLRGGELFF
TRBJ2-7	TRBV28	CASSLLGQLYEQYF
TRBJ2-1	TRBV4-3	CASSQDVAGYSYNEQFF
TRBJ1-2	TRBV18	CASSPGQGIRWGYTF
TRBJ1-2	TRBV29-1	CSVTRNRGGNGYTF
TRBJ1-5	TRBV30	CAWSAPTVQPQHF
TRBJ2-5	TRBV5-1	CASSFRTAQETQYF
TRBJ1-2	TRBV11-1	CASSLGGRTQSYGYTF
TRBJ2-2	TRBV6-5	CASSGTSPNTGELFF
TRBJ1-4	TRBV9	CASSGSTGESEKLFF
TRBJ1-1	TRBV7-6	CASSLKGKNTEAFF
TRBJ2-7	TRBV5-1	CASSTAVGAYSYEQYF
TRBJ1-5	TRBV2	CASSGALLWNQPQHF
TRBJ2-7	TRBV15	CATSRGRGSYEQYF
TRBJ1-2	TRBV19	CASSIPRPGGWIYGYTF
TRBJ1-2	TRBV28	CASSLQTANYGYTF
TRBJ1-5	TRBV5-5	CASSTQILGGPQHF
TRBJ2-2	TRBV10-3	CATNIRDRGHGGTGELFF
TRBJ1-4	TRBV28	CASSPRQGAMATNEKLFF
TRBJ2-7	TRBV11-2	CASSFWTGADEQYF
TRBJ1-2	TRBV11-2	CASSLGGGNYGYTF
TRBJ2-3	TRBV7-2	CASSLVADTDTQYF
TRBJ2-7	TRBV7-9	CASSLAADYEQYF
TRBJ2-1	TRBV20-1	CSARRNRVEFF
TRBJ1-2	TRBV7-2	CASSLDYGVTF
TRBJ2-6	TRBV6-5	CASSYLRSGANVLTF
TRBJ2-7	TRBV6-6	CASRRTGNEQYF
TRBJ2-1	TRBV5-4	CASSLWPREVDEQFF
TRBJ1-2	TRBV6-4	CASSDRYGYTF
TRBJ2-5	TRBV5-6	CASSLYPQETQYF
TRBJ2-2	TRBV6-5	CASTRLVPRELFF
TRBJ2-2	TRBV5-1	CASSLTSGLNTGELFF
TRBJ2-1	TRBV7-2	CASSLGQGGYNEQFF
TRBJ2-2	TRBV5-1	CASTLGTSGNTGELFF
TRBJ1-2	TRBV27	CASSLSTTGLRGYTF
TRBJ2-4	TRBV9	CASSVNPELAKNIQYF
TRBJ2-3	TRBV28	CASSPPIATPSTDTQYF